This TCR beta chain derives from a study of cytomegalovirus exposure and HLA in healthy donors. The germline V and J ends were trimmed by 3 bases and 5 bases, with 13 bases remaining between them. Per the germline V gene, CDR1 is KGHSH and CDR2 is LQKENI. This CDR3 is 14 amino acids long. Measured with immunoSEQ multiplex PCR; TCRdb has only the in-frame clones, and not every one. The sample yields some 230,000 clones, 85% to 95% seen once. The specimen was PBMCs. This TCR came from a woman between 18 and 29 years old in good health and CMV-seronegative. The V and J genes are TRBV18 and TRBJ1-1; D possibly corresponds to TRBD1 (6 bases). The CDR3 spells CASSPQARGTEAFF. CDR3 DNA sequence: TGTGCCAGCTCACCTCAAGCTAGGGGGACTGAAGCTTTCTTT.